This T cell receptor (beta chain) originates from a study of vaccination effects on CD4 cells after COVID-19 (dated by TCRdb to 2021 to 2024). Looking at the study overall: Post-vaccine samples across the study were collected a median of 72 days after the second dose, with a range of 14 to 241. Cultures from other donors in the study were sequenced with the Oncomine TCR Beta short-read assay on an Illumina iSeq 100. The study compared SARS-CoV-2 spike-specific CD4+ TCR repertoires before and after mRNA vaccination in COVID-19 convalescent patients and infection-naive vaccine recipients. The full study included 10 COVID-19 convalescent patients and a few SARS-CoV-2-naive healthy vaccine recipients.

The germline V gene yields SGHRS for CDR1 and YFSETQ for CDR2. From cysteine to phenylalanine, the CDR3 is 19 amino acids long. Kept here is only the CDR3 DNA, which spans 57 bases and is read in frame from base 1. Clipping removes 4 bases from V and 2 bases from J, with 18 as the unmatched junction base count. Overall study outcomes, separate from this receptor: In healthy vaccine recipients, vaccine-induced clones were almost all SARS-CoV-2 mono-reactive, with only 1 of 255 cross-reactive with common cold coronaviruses. Marked clonal contraction was observed in both infection-induced and vaccine-induced clones at late post-vaccination timepoints, consistent with waning T cell responses. Only a small number of convalescent patients were included, and no early post-infection timepoints were available, which limited the study.

As for this clone: What this receptor recognizes is not known. No per-base quality is available; no much larger clone lies one base away.

To identify antigen-specific CD4+ T cell clonotypes by their expansion, the ViraFEST assay first stimulated PBMC with viral peptide pools and then applied TCR sequencing. After approximately eleven days of culture, CD4+ T cells were isolated with the EasySep CD4+ T cell isolation kit. Participants received two doses of either the BNT162b2 or the mRNA-1273 mRNA SARS-CoV-2 vaccine. Negative nucleocapsid antibody results before and after vaccination confirmed that the healthy vaccine recipients had no prior SARS-CoV-2 infection. Some 1.9 million PBMC per well were cultured with 9 to 10 ug/ml peptides in IMDM containing 5% human AB serum, around 10 IU/ml IL-2 and gentamicin. On days 3 and 7, half of the culture medium was replaced with fresh IL-2-containing medium. Unless otherwise noted, each peptide stimulation condition was cultured in triplicate wells. PBMC were separated from whole blood using Ficoll-Paque Plus gradient centrifugation and were then either cryopreserved at -140C or used fresh. Overlapping peptide pools spanned the spike proteins of SARS-CoV-2 and the common cold coronaviruses HCoV-NL63, HCoV-OC43 and HCoV-229E. The QIAamp micro DNA kit was used to extract genomic DNA from the cultured CD4+ T cells.

Libraries were prepared through the immunoSEQ multiplex PCR assay. TCR beta CDR3 sequencing was performed on DNA from the cultured, isolated CD4+ T cells. Concerning the study's data processing: The analysis removed non-productive TCR sequences, trimmed reads to the CDR3 region, and retained only CDR3s that were 7 or more amino acids long. The MANAFEST web app was used to pick out antigen-specific clonotypes by comparing their expansion in peptide wells with that in reference cultures. For clones to be considered positive, expansion at FDR<0.05 versus reference and all other wells, an odds ratio above 5, and a frequency above 0.1% in two replicate wells were required. A clonotype was defined as cross-reactive if the clonotype was significantly expanded both in SARS-CoV-2 spike wells and in at least one common cold coronavirus spike condition. CDR3 similarity was assessed by Levenshtein distance using the stringdist R package, and unrooted trees were constructed with ape in R 3.6.1. What TCRdb holds here is the immuneACCESS table cut down to in-frame rearrangements. Part of the clones is not present; checked against another copy, under half of the missing clones reflect an unresolved V gene, and the others are unexplained. From that table come the V and J calls and clone size; the DNA was used to work out D and trimming. The sample data list around 24,000 clones, and 81% of these were observed just once. Of the sample, around 5.1% falls within the top ten clones.

The rearrangement joined TRBV5-1 to TRBJ2-3, with 8 junctional bases fitting TRBD1. The TCR comes from a human donor who received a COVID-19 vaccine. Some clones in this sample may be carry-over from other donors' samples. The sequences come from CD4+ T cells from PBMCs cultured with SARS-CoV-2 spike peptides, collected after COVID-19 vaccination. This specimen's cell subset or site label, per the study, means: SARS-CoV-2 spike overlapping peptide pool stimulation. The CDR3 in this case is CASSTSDRVGTAATDTQYF. The DNA is TGCGCCAGCAGCACCTCGGACAGGGTAGGGACGGCTGCCACAGATACGCAGTATTTT.